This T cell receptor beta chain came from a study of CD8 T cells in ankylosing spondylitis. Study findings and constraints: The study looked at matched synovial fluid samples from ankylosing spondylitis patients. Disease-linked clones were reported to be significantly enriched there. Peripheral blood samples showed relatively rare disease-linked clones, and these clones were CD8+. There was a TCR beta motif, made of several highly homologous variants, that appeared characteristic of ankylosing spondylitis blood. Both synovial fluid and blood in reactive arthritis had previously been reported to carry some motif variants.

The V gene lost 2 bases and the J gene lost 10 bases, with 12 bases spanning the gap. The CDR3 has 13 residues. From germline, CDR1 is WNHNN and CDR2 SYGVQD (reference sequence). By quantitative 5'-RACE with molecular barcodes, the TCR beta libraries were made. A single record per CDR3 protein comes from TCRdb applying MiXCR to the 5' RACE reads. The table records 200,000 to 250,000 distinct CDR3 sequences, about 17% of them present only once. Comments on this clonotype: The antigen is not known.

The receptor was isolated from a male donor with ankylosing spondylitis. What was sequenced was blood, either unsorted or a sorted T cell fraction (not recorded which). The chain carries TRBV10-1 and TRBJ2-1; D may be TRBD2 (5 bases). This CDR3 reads CASSEGSSSEQFF. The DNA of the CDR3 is TGCGCCAGCAGTGAGGGTAGTTCTAGCGAGCAGTTCTTC.